A selection of T cell receptor beta chains follows, all from one sample in a study of cytomegalovirus exposure and HLA in healthy donors. Sequencing used immunoSEQ multiplex PCR; TCRdb keeps in-frame clones, though not all of them. The sample lists about 140,000 clones; roughly 70% were seen once. The sequenced material came from PBMCs. These receptor sequences come from a human donor in good health. The CDR3 runs from the conserved cysteine through the conserved F or W. D genes are given only for firm matches. Some rows have no size entry. The others give once, few or many, or a class for an expanded clone.

TRBJ2-5 17 TRBV13 - TRBD2 CASSSRLAGGGRETQYF
TRBJ1-4 15 TRBV7-9 - - CASRVDKSLDEKLFF
TRBJ2-5 15 TRBV2 - - CASSLGLGVVETQYF
TRBJ2-3 16 TRBV4-2 - - CASSQEGRGPLDTQYF
TRBJ2-1 13 TRBV18 - - CASSPRTEGEQFF
TRBJ1-2 15 TRBV7-6 - - CASSPGGWRDYGYTF
TRBJ2-3 15 TRBV2 once - CASSTSGWGTDTQYF
TRBJ1-5 13 TRBV9 - - CASSAGGNQPQHF
TRBJ1-5 18 TRBV19 - TRBD1 CASSIDPGTGGPNQPQHF
TRBJ2-7 14 TRBV28 - - CASSWVQGSSEQYF
TRBJ2-2 13 TRBV27 - - CASSPPGPGELFF
TRBJ2-5 14 TRBV18 - TRBD1 CASSPGQEKETQYF
TRBJ2-1 15 TRBV29-1 - - CSATGQTIALNEQFF
TRBJ2-5 15 TRBV28 - TRBD1 CASSFTTGYQETQYF
TRBJ1-1 13 TRBV7-9 - TRBD1 CASSQRQGRVAFF
TRBJ1-2 15 TRBV13 - TRBD1 CASTVQGASNYGYTF
TRBJ2-6 18 TRBV5-8 - TRBD2 CASSWGTGGLSGANVLTF
TRBJ2-2 13 TRBV19 - - CASSIRDTGELFF
TRBJ2-5 14 TRBV11-3 - - CASSLVRGVETQYF
TRBJ2-3 16 TRBV7-9 once TRBD2 CASSLGSRGGTDTQYF
TRBJ2-1 20 TRBV7-6 - TRBD2 CASSPEPGLAGGLTYNEQFF
TRBJ2-2 15 TRBV5-1 - - CASSLGREYTGELFF
TRBJ1-1 14 TRBV7-9 few - CASSPVGRGTEAFF
TRBJ2-7 16 TRBV21-1 - - CASSKRRLSLVYEQYF
TRBJ1-2 15 TRBV28 - TRBD1 CASSSAGTGSYGYTF
TRBJ2-5 15 TRBV19 - - CASSGAGQYQETQYF
TRBJ1-1 14 TRBV15 few - CATSRDGLNTEAFF
TRBJ2-1 13 TRBV2 few TRBD2 CASRFTSAGEQFF
TRBJ1-1 13 TRBV28 - - CASSLSGVTEAFF
TRBJ1-5 13 TRBV29-1 once TRBD1 CSARQGAGQPQHF
TRBJ2-7 15 TRBV6-5 - TRBD2 CASSATSGALYEQYF
TRBJ2-7 13 TRBV5-1 few - CASSAAQAMVQYF
TRBJ2-3 13 TRBV11-3 - - CASCRRAGDTQYF
TRBJ2-2 15 TRBV7-2 - - CASSFGGGVPRELFF
TRBJ2-3 13 TRBV27 - - CASSSQPVDTQYF
TRBJ2-3 15 TRBV7-9 - TRBD2 CASSITSGSKDTQYF
TRBJ2-3 17 TRBV10-2 once TRBD2 CASSEQVVAGVPDTQYF
TRBJ2-7 14 TRBV5-1 - TRBD2 CASSLAGTTYEQYF
TRBJ2-7 16 TRBV19 - TRBD2 CASSIGPGLATYEQYF
TRBJ2-5 15 TRBV5-1 - - CASSPQGYWTETQYF
TRBJ1-4 13 TRBV28 - - CASSLGQNEKLFF
TRBJ2-3 12 TRBV7-8 few - CASSFGGNTQYF
TRBJ2-7 15 TRBV29-1 - - CSVEEGRTGRYEQYF
TRBJ2-1 12 TRBV5-6 - - CASTWGRSEQFF
TRBJ1-1 11 TRBV6-1 - - CASSTNTEAFF
TRBJ2-5 14 TRBV9 - - CASSVAREQETQYF